One and the same sample provided the 18 T cell receptor beta chains below, sequenced in a study of shared clonotypes between healthy human individuals. TCRdb keeps only in-frame clones here, not all; method: immunoSEQ multiplex PCR. Among roughly 500,000 clones listed, 81% were seen once. Sequencing was performed on PBMCs. These TCRs come from a woman in her thirties or forties in good health. Some clones in this sample may be carry-over from other donors' samples.

The genes are TRBV4-2 and TRBJ2-4, with D perhaps matching TRBD1 or TRBD2 (5 bases each). V lost 2 bases and J 7 bases, leaving 21 bases between the germline ends. Germline lookup yields CDR1 LGHNA and CDR2 YNFKEQ. CDR3 size: 17 residues. The CDR3 is CASSQRGSRDLWNIQYF. The CDR3, as DNA: TGTGCCAGCAGCCAACGCGGCTCCAGGGACCTCTGGAACATTCAGTACTTC.

With respect to this clone: Given a far larger clone just one base away, this is likely a sequencing read error. The genes are TRBV28 and TRBJ2-3, with D perhaps matching TRBD1 (5 bases). V was cut by 5 bases and J by 4 bases, with 7 bases left in between. The CDR3 spans 12 residues. Per the germline V gene, CDR1 is MDHEN and CDR2 is SYDVKM. The CDR3 reads CASSEGADTQYF. The CDR3, as DNA: TGTGCCAGCAGTGAAGGGGCAGATACGCAGTATTTT.

This clone appeared a few times. CDR3 region: CASSLQGNTIYF. The DNA for the CDR3 is TGTGCCAGCAGTTTACAGGGGAACACCATATATTTT. The chain employs TRBV7-9 and TRBJ1-3, with TRBD1 identical over 7 bases. The CDR3 has 12 residues. V lost 6 bases, J lost 7 bases, and 3 bases stayed unmatched. Germline lookup yields CDR1 SEHNR and CDR2 FQNEAQ (reference sequence).

The chain links TRBV5-6 to TRBJ2-7, with 7 positions matching TRBD2. J was trimmed by 1 base and V by 0 bases; bases with no gene match: 1. Germline values: CDR1 SGHDT, CDR2 YYEEEE. This CDR3 is 14 amino acids long. The CDR3 nucleotides read TGTGCCAGCAGCTTGGCCGGGAGGTCCTACGAGCAGTACTTC. Its protein product is CASSLAGRSYEQYF.

This clone has a single count. V gene TRBV7-8 combines with J gene TRBJ2-7; possibly TRBD2 for D (6 bases). Trimming left V 8 bases short and J 2 bases short, with 16 bases between. This CDR3 has 14 amino acids. From germline, CDR1 is SGHVS and CDR2 FQNEAQ. The CDR3 loop is CASHQVGGTYEQYF. The CDR3, as DNA: TGTGCCAGCCACCAGGTCGGGGGAACCTACGAGCAGTACTTC.

Concerning this clone: A far larger clone is one nucleotide away, so this likely arose from a read error. The chain recombines TRBV11-2 with TRBJ2-5; TRBD2 might be the D (5 bases). The J call is in doubt because the DNA end fits TRBJ2-7 better. The germline V gene has CDR1 SGHAT and CDR2 FQNNGV. The CDR3 runs 16 residues. Here the CDR3 DNA reads TGTGCCAGCAGCTTAGAGGCGTCCCTAGCCCCCTACGAGCAGTACTTC. This gives the protein CASSLEASLAPYEQYF.

On this clone itself: A single base separates this from a much larger clone, so it may be a read error. This chain joins TRBV6-5 and TRBJ1-6; possibly TRBD1 for D (5 bases). Trimming took 9 bases from V and 7 from J, leaving 13 bases between them. The germline gives CDR1 MNHEY, CDR2 SVGAGI. This CDR3 contains 13 residues. This CDR3 is CARAGTKNSPLHF. In nucleotides, the CDR3 is TGTGCCAGAGCCGGGACGAAAAATTCACCCCTCCACTTT.

The chain combines TRBV5-1 with TRBJ1-4, with a tentative D call TRBD1 (5 bases). The CDR3 has 16 amino acids. The germline V gene encodes CDR1 SGHRS and CDR2 YFSETQ. With 4 bases removed from V and 8 bases from J, the gap between germline ends came to 21 bases. The DNA for the CDR3 is TGCGCCAGCAGCCTAGGGGATGTTGATATTGGAGAAAAACTGTTTTTT. This sequence encodes CASSLGDVDIGEKLFF.

The chain uses TRBV6-6 and TRBJ2-1; TRBD2 matches at 7 bases. Germline V lookup: CDR1 MNHNY, CDR2 SVGAGI (reference sequence). Trimming took 0 bases from V and 9 from J; bases not matched to a gene: 5. The CDR3 length is 14 residues. The CDR3 DNA reads as TGTGCCAGCAGTTACTCGGCGGGAGTGGTTGAGCAGTTCTTC. Amino acid sequence: CASSYSAGVVEQFF.

This clone was found once. The chain recombines TRBV28 with TRBJ2-7, with 7 positions matching TRBD1. Looked up from germline, CDR1 is MDHEN and CDR2 is SYDVKM. The V gene end was trimmed by 6 bases and the J gene end by 11 bases; junction bases not matched to a gene: 16. The CDR3 extends over 14 amino acids. CDR3 sequence (DNA): TGTGCCAGCAGGCGAGGACAGGCTACACAAACGGAGTACTTC. Protein: CASRRGQATQTEYF.

The chain couples TRBV6-6 to TRBJ2-7; TRBD2 matches at 8 bases. The V gene's germline CDR1 is MNHNY and CDR2 SVGAGI (reference sequence). The J segment lost 3 bases and the V segment lost 6 bases, leaving 10 bases of the junction unmatched. The CDR3 is made up of 15 amino acids. CDR3: CASRPGVAGFYEQYF. The DNA of the CDR3 is TGTGCCAGCAGACCCGGGGTAGCGGGATTCTACGAGCAGTACTTC.

For this clone: A much larger clonotype is one base distant, so this may be a read error. The chain couples TRBV27 to TRBJ2-7; 14 bases are shared with TRBD2. Germline CDR1 reads MNHEY; CDR2 reads SMNVEV (reference sequence). CDR3 length equals 15 residues. The CDR3 DNA sequence: TGTGCCAGCAGCCCCGGGACTAGCGGGAGTTACGGGCAGTACTTC. Its protein product is CASSPGTSGSYGQYF.

This sequence joins TRBV11-2 and TRBJ2-2; 9 nucleotides align to TRBD2. CDR3 length equals 16 residues. Unmatched junction bases numbered 4, after V lost 2 bases and J lost 3 bases. Germline V gene lookup returns CDR1 SGHAT and CDR2 FQNNGV. CDR3 in DNA: TGTGCCAGCAGCTTATATAGCGGGAGAGACACCGGGGAGCTGTTTTTT. Translation: CASSLYSGRDTGELFF.

This clone occurred once. The CDR3 bases are TGTGCCAGCAGCGTAGTCGGACAGGGGGCTGAAGCTTTCTTT. Translating it yields CASSVVGQGAEAFF. The chain has TRBV9 and TRBJ1-1; 10 nucleotides match TRBD1. In germline, CDR1 is SGDLS, CDR2 YYNGEE. This CDR3 comprises 14 residues. J gave up 6 bases and V 0 bases, and 2 bases lay outside the gene matches.

This clone has more than one count but fewer than ten. This chain uses TRBV10-3 with TRBJ1-3; D gene uncertain. Germline V CDR1 and CDR2: ENHRY, SYGVKD. The CDR3 length is 15 residues. V was cut by 4 bases and J by 3 bases, with 13 bases left in between. The CDR3 DNA reads as TGTGCCATCAGTGGACCTTCGGGGAGTGGAAACACCATATATTTT. The encoded protein is CAISGPSGSGNTIYF.

This clone was seen ten or more times. The V gene is TRBV11-2, the J gene TRBJ2-5; 8 positions match TRBD2. Germline V CDR1 and CDR2: SGHAT, FQNNGV. The CDR3 is made up of 14 amino acids. Trimming cost V 1 base and J 2 bases; bases outside gene matches: 0. The CDR3 bases are TGTGCCAGCAGCTTAGGCGGGAGGCAAGAGACCCAGTACTTC. This gives the protein CASSLGGRQETQYF.

With respect to this clone: This probably arose from a read error, given a far larger clone one base away. The rearrangement uses TRBV10-1 and TRBJ1-6; 8 bases map to TRBD1. The CDR3 length is 16 residues. Per germline, CDR1 WNHNN and CDR2 SYGVQD (reference sequence). V gave up 11 bases and J gave up 0 bases; unmatched junction bases: 9. CDR3 in DNA: TGCGCCCCTAGTGGGACAGGAAGCTCCTATAATTCACCCCTCCACTTT. Encoded protein: CAPSGTGSSYNSPLHF.

Concerning this clone itself: Other DNA variants within this sample encode the same CDR3. The chain combines TRBV27 with TRBJ2-7, with 9 bases aligning to TRBD1. Germline CDR1 is MNHEY and CDR2 is SMNVEV (reference sequence). The CDR3 loop spans 15 amino acids. V lost 4 bases to trimming and J lost 0 bases; unmatched junction nucleotides: 4. The CDR3 DNA reads as TGTGCCAGCAGTTGGGGACAGGGTAGCTCCTACGAGCAGTACTTC. Protein product: CASSWGQGSSYEQYF.